The source of this T cell receptor beta chain is a study of CD4 T cells in relation to SARS-CoV-2 and coronaviruses. Study-level information: Controls used an HIV-1 Nef peptide pool or no peptide.

Profiling relied on immunoSEQ multiplex PCR, and the TCRdb table lists in-frame clones only, not all of them. The sample contains 20,000 to 25,000 clones, roughly 80% of which appear only once. A remark on this clone: What it binds is unknown.

The CDR3 consists of 17 residues. Germline V gene data show CDR1 as SGDLS and CDR2 as YYNGEE. Deletions cut 2 bases from V and 0 bases from J, with 18 bases between. The unexposed donors gave CD4+ T cells in about 2010-2019, prior to COVID-19. Isolation of CD4+ T cells took place after about 9 days in culture. Unexposed-donor CD4+ T cells were probed with SARS-CoV-2 S/N and four cold-coronavirus spikes, cells permitting. The sequencing sample was made of CD4+ T cells from PBMCs, cultured in vitro. The chain joins TRBV9 to TRBJ2-7; D gene ambiguous. This TCR was sampled from a human donor in good health. The CDR3 bases are TGTGCCAGCAGCGTTTCATCAACCGGATTTAGCTCCTACGAGCAGTACTTC. It yields the protein CASSVSSTGFSSYEQYF.